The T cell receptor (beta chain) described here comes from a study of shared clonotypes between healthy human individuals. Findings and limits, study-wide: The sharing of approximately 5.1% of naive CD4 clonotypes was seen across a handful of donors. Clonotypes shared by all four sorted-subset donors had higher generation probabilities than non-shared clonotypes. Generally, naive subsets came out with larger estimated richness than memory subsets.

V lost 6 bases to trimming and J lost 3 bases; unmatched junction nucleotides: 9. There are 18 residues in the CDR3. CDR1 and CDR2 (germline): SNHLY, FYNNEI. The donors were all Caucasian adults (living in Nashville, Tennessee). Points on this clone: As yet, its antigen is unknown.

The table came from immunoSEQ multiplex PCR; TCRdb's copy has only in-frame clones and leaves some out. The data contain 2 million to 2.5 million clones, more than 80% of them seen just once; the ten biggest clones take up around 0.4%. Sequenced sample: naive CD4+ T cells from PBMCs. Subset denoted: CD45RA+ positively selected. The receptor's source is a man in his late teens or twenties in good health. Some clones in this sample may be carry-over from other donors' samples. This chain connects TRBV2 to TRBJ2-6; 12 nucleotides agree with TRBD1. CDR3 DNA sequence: TGTGCCAGCAGCTTCAGGGGACAGGGGGCTCTTGGGGCCAACGTCCTGACTTTC. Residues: CASSFRGQGALGANVLTF.